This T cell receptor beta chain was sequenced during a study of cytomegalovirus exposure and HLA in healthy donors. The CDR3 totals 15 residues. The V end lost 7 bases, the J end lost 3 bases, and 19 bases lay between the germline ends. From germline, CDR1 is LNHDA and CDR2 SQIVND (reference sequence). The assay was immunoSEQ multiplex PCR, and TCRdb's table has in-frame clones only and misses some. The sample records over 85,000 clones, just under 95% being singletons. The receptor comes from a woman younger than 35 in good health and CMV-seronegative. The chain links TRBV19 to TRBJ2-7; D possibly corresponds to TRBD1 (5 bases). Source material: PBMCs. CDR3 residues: CASIKEAGPIYEQYF. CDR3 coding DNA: TGTGCCAGTATCAAAGAGGCAGGGCCAATCTACGAGCAGTACTTC.